This entry concerns a single T cell receptor (beta chain). Profiled with immunoSEQ multiplex PCR; TCRdb holds only in-frame clones, not every one. The table records approximately 390,000 clones, around 87% of them present only once. CDR1 and CDR2 (germline): LNHDA, SQIVND (reference sequence). V shed 1 base and J shed 7 bases, with 14 bases lying between them. This CDR3 is built from 15 residues. These data belong to a study of blood T cell repertoires in COVID-19. The chain employs TRBV19 and TRBJ2-1, with D possibly TRBD2 on 6 matching bases. This clonotype was obtained from a man between 18 and 35 years old with active or convalescent COVID-19. Sequencing input: peripheral blood. As DNA, the CDR3 is TGTGCCAGTAGTATAGGTTTAGGGACTCAGAATGAGCAGTTCTTC. Translating gives CASSIGLGTQNEQFF. Based on the CDR3 plus reference TRBV19 and TRBJ2-1, the full variable domain is DGGITQSPKYLFRKEGQNVTLSCEQNLNHDAMYWYRQDPGQGLRLIYYSQIVNDFQKGDIAEGYSVSREKKESFPLTVTSAQKNPTAFYLCASSIGLGTQNEQFFGPGTRLTVL.